The source of this T cell receptor beta chain is a study of cytomegalovirus exposure and HLA in healthy donors. In the study overall: Researchers found that just over 80% of 398 genotyped donors fell within the Caucasian-associated ancestry cluster.

V was trimmed by 0 bases and J by 8 bases, leaving 13 bases between them. The CDR3 is 15 amino acids. The germline V gene encodes CDR1 MGHRA and CDR2 YSYEKL. PCR used 60 Vbeta primers and 13 Jbeta primers. Produced via immunoSEQ multiplex PCR; TCRdb's table is partial and in-frame only. The repertoire consists of about 150,000 clones, with 76% occurring once and the leading ten covering roughly 1.8%. Source material: PBMCs. V gene TRBV4-1 combines with J gene TRBJ1-4; D is perhaps TRBD1 (6 bases). The source is a female donor in good health and CMV-seropositive. CDR3 DNA sequence: TGCGCCAGCAGCCAAGACTGGACAGTCAGGGAAAAACTGTTTTTT. The encoded protein is CASSQDWTVREKLFF.